Below are 18 T cell receptor beta chains sequenced from a single sample in a study of blood T cell repertoires in COVID-19. Measured with immunoSEQ multiplex PCR; TCRdb has only the in-frame clones, and not every one. This sample carries approximately 74,000 clones, 85% to 95% of them seen once, and the ten largest clones take 4.5% to 5.5%. The sample comprised peripheral blood. These receptors were obtained from a woman aged 55-70 years with active COVID-19.

The chain links TRBV19 to TRBJ2-5, with a weak D call TRBD1 (6 bases). Trimming shortened V by 5 bases and J by 5 bases, and 15 bases separated the two germline ends. The V gene's germline CDR1 is LNHDA and CDR2 SQIVND (reference sequence). CDR3 length: 14 residues. This CDR3 reads CASSLQGMGETQYF. CDR3 DNA sequence: TGTGCCAGTAGTCTACAGGGAATGGGGGAGACCCAGTACTTC.

V usage is TRBV24-1 and J usage is TRBJ2-7; TRBD2 agrees at 7 bases. J was trimmed by 2 bases and V by 3 bases; bases with no gene match: 15. Germline CDR1 reads KGHDR; CDR2 reads SFDVKD. This CDR3 has 18 residues. This CDR3 reads CATSDLLTSDEPPYEQYF. In nucleotides, the CDR3 is TGTGCCACCAGTGATCTCCTAACTAGCGACGAGCCCCCCTACGAGCAGTACTTC.

This clone showed up just a few times. The chain combines TRBV9 with TRBJ1-6; the match to TRBD1 covers 7 bases. Germline CDR1 reads SGDLS; CDR2 reads YYNGEE. The CDR3 loop spans 15 amino acids. V lost 4 bases, J lost 9 bases, and 10 bases stayed unmatched. CDR3 residues: CASSPQGQLGSPLHF. The CDR3 nucleotides are TGTGCCAGCAGCCCACAGGGGCAGTTGGGTTCACCCCTCCACTTT. Full variable domain (missing parts from reference TRBV9 and TRBJ1-6): DSGVTQTPKHLITATGQRVTLRCSPRSGDLSVYWYQQSLDQGLQFLIQYYNGEERAKGNILERFSAQQFPDLHSELNLSSLELGDSALYFCASSPQGQLGSPLHFGNGTRLTVT.

The chain employs TRBV18 and TRBJ2-5; a possible D gene is TRBD2 (5 bases). There are 15 residues in the CDR3. The V and J ends lost 3 bases and 7 bases respectively, with 18 bases between them. The germline V gene has CDR1 KGHSH and CDR2 LQKENI. The CDR3 sequence is CASSPTGSASGTQYF. The CDR3 nucleotides read TGTGCCAGCTCACCTACGGGGTCCGCCTCGGGGACCCAGTACTTC.

The chain recombines TRBV11-2 with TRBJ1-6, with 8 nucleotides matching TRBD1. Per germline, CDR1 SGHAT and CDR2 FQNNGV. The CDR3 runs to 17 residues. V gave up 2 bases and J gave up 0 bases; unmatched junction bases: 3. The CDR3 coding sequence is TGTGCCAGCAGCTTATCTACAGGGGGCTCCTATAATTCACCCCTCCACTTT. This codes for CASSLSTGGSYNSPLHF.

The rearrangement joins TRBV27 to TRBJ1-4, with D possibly being TRBD1 (5 bases). V lost 3 bases, J lost 2 bases, and 10 bases lay in between. Germline CDR1 MNHEY, CDR2 SMNVEV (reference sequence). The CDR3 runs to 15 residues. CDR3 sequence reads: CASSFSGTTNEKLFF. The CDR3 DNA sequence: TGTGCCAGCAGTTTTAGCGGGACCACTAATGAAAAACTGTTTTTT.

This clone was counted between two and nine times. The J gene is TRBJ1-1, the V gene TRBV6-4, with D possibly matching TRBD1 (6 bases). V was pared by 6 bases and J by 1 base, with 9 bases between. This CDR3 region has 13 residues. Germline loops: CDR1 MRHNA, CDR2 SNTAGT. CDR3 coding DNA: TGTGCCAGCAGCCTGACAGGGAACACTGAAGCTTTCTTT. Translated: CASSLTGNTEAFF.

The chain couples TRBV28 to TRBJ2-5; D is unresolved. Looked up from germline, CDR1 is MDHEN and CDR2 is SYDVKM. V dropped 6 bases and J dropped 0 bases, with 11 bases sitting between them. The CDR3 loop spans 14 amino acids. The CDR3 DNA reads as TGTGCCAGCAGGGCCCAGGTTTACCAAGAGACCCAGTACTTC. It codes for CASRAQVYQETQYF. Full variable domain (rest looked up from reference TRBV28 and TRBJ2-5): DVKVTQSSRYLVKRTGEKVFLECVQDMDHENMFWYRQDPGLGLRLIYFSYDVKMKEKGDIPEGYSVSREKKERFSLILESASTNQTSMYLCASRAQVYQETQYFGPGTRLLVL.

The chain links TRBV7-7 to TRBJ2-1, with TRBD2 identical over 11 bases. This CDR3 spans 16 amino acids. Germline V lookup: CDR1 SSHAT, CDR2 FNYEAQ (reference sequence). The V and J ends lost 5 bases and 8 bases, in that order; junction bases with no gene match: 11. As DNA, the CDR3 is TGTGCCAGCAGCAAAACAGGGACTAGCGGAGTCGATGAGCAGTTCTTC. Translating it yields CASSKTGTSGVDEQFF.

The chain is built from TRBV3-1 (or the pseudogene TRBV3-2) and TRBJ2-1; D may be TRBD1 (6 bases). The CDR3 covers 15 residues. The ends were cut back, 6 bases at V and 4 bases at J, with 16 bases in the middle. CDR1 and CDR2 from the germline V gene are LGHDT and YNNKEL (reference sequence). DNA of the CDR3: TGTGCCAGCAGTCAGGGGCGGAGTGAGTACAATGAGCAGTTCTTC. Amino acid sequence: CASSQGRSEYNEQFF.

The V and J genes are TRBV5-1 and TRBJ1-6; TRBD1 might be the D (6 bases). This CDR3 region has 17 residues. Germline V lookup: CDR1 SGHRS, CDR2 YFSETQ. Trimming removed 0 bases from V and 4 bases from J, with 14 bases in between. Written as DNA, the CDR3 is TGCGCCAGCAGCTTGGACCTGGGGGCGCGGTATAATTCACCCCTCCACTTT. This translates into CASSLDLGARYNSPLHF. The whole variable domain, remainder taken from reference TRBV5-1 and TRBJ1-6, is KAGVTQTPRYLIKTRGQQVTLSCSPISGHRSVSWYQQTPGQGLQFLFEYFSETQRNKGNFPGRFSGRQFSNSRSEMNVSTLELGDSALYLCASSLDLGARYNSPLHFGNGTRLTVT.

This chain connects TRBV28 to TRBJ1-4; 10 bases map to TRBD1. Germline trimming cut 4 bases from V and 5 bases from J; bases unmatched to any gene: 1. Germline lookup yields CDR1 MDHEN and CDR2 SYDVKM. The CDR3 sequence is 14 residues long. The DNA of the CDR3 is TGTGCCAGCAGTTGGACAGGGGGAAATGAAAAACTGTTTTTT. Protein: CASSWTGGNEKLFF.

CDR3 residues: CRAGGTEAFF. The CDR3 DNA follows: TGCAGAGCAGGGGGAACTGAAGCTTTCTTT. The chain combines TRBV20-1 with TRBJ1-1; 7 positions match TRBD1. This CDR3 contains 10 residues. CDR1 is DFQATT, CDR2 SNEGSKA, per germline (reference sequence).

V gene TRBV20-1 combines with J gene TRBJ2-7; tentatively, D is TRBD1 (5 bases). This CDR3 spans 14 amino acids. From germline, CDR1 is DFQATT and CDR2 SNEGSKA (reference sequence). V was cut by 3 bases and J by 4 bases, with 16 bases left in between. CDR3 nucleotide sequence: TGCAGTGCTAGTAGTGGGCAGGGTGGGTACGAGCAGTACTTC. Protein product: CSASSGQGGYEQYF.

The chain couples TRBV7-8 to TRBJ1-5; 8 nucleotides line up with TRBD1. J was trimmed by 5 bases and V by 5 bases; bases with no gene match: 2. CDR1 is SGHVS, CDR2 FQNEAQ, per germline. This CDR3 region has 13 residues. The CDR3 nucleotides read TGTGCCAGCAGCCGACAGGGGTATCAGCCCCAGCATTTT. The encoded protein is CASSRQGYQPQHF.

The chain employs TRBV5-4 and TRBJ1-2; 8 bases are shared with TRBD1. Unmatched junction bases numbered 3, after V lost 4 bases and J lost 7 bases. Looked up from germline, CDR1 is SGHNT and CDR2 is YYREEE (reference sequence). CDR3 size: 12 residues. The DNA for the CDR3 is TGTGCCAGCAGCGCGGACAGGGTTGGCTACACCTTC. It is translated as CASSADRVGYTF.

The chain has TRBV19 and TRBJ1-1; 7 nucleotides line up with TRBD1. V lost 1 base to trimming and J lost 5 bases; unmatched junction nucleotides: 16. This CDR3 is 18 amino acids long. Germline values: CDR1 LNHDA, CDR2 SQIVND (reference sequence). The CDR3 loop reads CASSIGVRAGGQMTEAFF. CDR3 sequence (DNA): TGTGCCAGTAGTATAGGGGTCCGCGCAGGGGGTCAGATGACTGAAGCTTTCTTT. The full variable domain, its missing parts supplied by reference TRBV19 and TRBJ1-1, is DGGITQSPKYLFRKEGQNVTLSCEQNLNHDAMYWYRQDPGQGLRLIYYSQIVNDFQKGDIAEGYSVSREKKESFPLTVTSAQKNPTAFYLCASSIGVRAGGQMTEAFFGQGTRLTVV.

The chain combines TRBV6-5 with TRBJ2-5, with D perhaps matching TRBD1 (5 bases). Trimming took 2 bases from V and 2 from J, leaving 6 bases between them. This CDR3 is 13 amino acids long. Per germline, CDR1 MNHEY and CDR2 SVGAGI. CDR3: CASSYPGQETQYF. The CDR3 DNA sequence: TGTGCCAGCAGTTACCCAGGGCAAGAGACCCAGTACTTC.